The clone carrying this T cell receptor (beta chain) appeared a few times. Antigen specificity is unknown. The CDR3 sequence is 13 residues long. The V and J ends lost 5 bases and 6 bases, in that order; junction bases with no gene match: 3. CDR1 and CDR2 from the germline V gene are SGHTA and FQGNSA. The data were obtained in a study of CD8 T cells in ankylosing spondylitis. Library preparation for TCR beta used quantitative 5'-RACE with molecular barcodes. TCRdb analysed the 5' RACE reads with MiXCR anew, one entry per CDR3 protein. In the table there are about 250,000 distinct CDR3 sequences, 32% of which are singletons. Regarding the study as a whole: Reportedly, significant enrichment of disease-linked clones occurred in matched ankylosing spondylitis synovial fluid.

What was sequenced was blood, either unsorted or a sorted T cell fraction (not recorded which). This chain uses TRBV7-2 with TRBJ2-3; TRBD2 matches 9 bases. The origin of this receptor is a male donor with ankylosing spondylitis or in good health (not recorded which). This CDR3 is CASSRLAADTQYF. Here the CDR3 DNA reads TGTGCCAGCAGCCGACTAGCGGCCGATACGCAGTATTTT.